The clone carrying this T cell receptor beta chain was counted only a few times. The data were taken from a study of blood T cells in healthy people across ages. Trimming stripped 6 bases from V and 7 bases from J, with 15 bases between. There are 14 residues in the CDR3. A sample-barcoded 5' primer and a J-beta primer mix were used in a second PCR of roughly 6 to 11 cycles. TCRdb used MiXCR to reprocess the 5' RACE reads, holding one entry per CDR3 protein. The table lists 1.5 million to 2 million distinct CDR3 sequences, roughly 27% of them singletons. Sample: blood. The chain employs TRBV12-3 or TRBV12-4 and TRBJ1-4; D possibly corresponds to TRBD1 (6 bases). This receptor was identified in a woman in her thirties in good health. The CDR3 sequence is CASSTTGTLEKLFF. The CDR3 nucleotides read TGTGCCAGCAGCACAACAGGGACCCTTGAAAAACTGTTTTTT.